The present entry profiles one T cell receptor beta chain with its context. Its antigen remains undetermined. Nothing much larger sits one base from this clone, and base qualities are not available. These data originate in a study of T cell responses to AZD1222 COVID-19 vaccine (dated by TCRdb to the early 2020s). Background on the whole study: Because spike-specific TCR depth and breadth did not differ between the two schedules, AZD1222 recipients who got a second dose at roughly 4 weeks were pooled with those who got a second dose at roughly 12 weeks. TCR sequencing was performed for fewer than 250 trial participants, of whom approximately 200 were given two doses of AZD1222 and about 25 were given two doses of MenACWY control vaccine. Trial participants were enrolled by age into subgroups of 18-55, 56-69 and 70-plus years, and around 150, 29 and 61 TCR-sequenced participants, respectively, were included in these subgroups.

What the research found in general, with its limitations: The vaccine-associated CD4 TCRs covered the entire spike protein, and the dominant responses fell in regions 160-218 and 743-854. The 56-69-year group was small, and its depth increase did not reach significance, likely because of low power. Spike-specific TCR breadth and depth rose significantly after two AZD1222 doses compared with day 0 and with MenACWY recipients. No day 14 peak-response samples were available, so repertoires were characterized only after the peak T cell response. Conclusions about previously exposed vaccinees are limited because only six or seven AZD1222 recipients were SARS-CoV-2 seropositive at baseline. Participants were mostly white British, with more females than males. The authors suggested clonal diversity may have been underestimated. Nearly half of unique spike-specific TCRs reportedly recognized epitopes outside regions mutated in the B.1.351 and B.1.1.7 variants.

The sample's time point label is to be understood as: baseline before first vaccination. Vaccinee samples came from UK trials COV001 and COV002, including a single-blind randomized controlled phase 2/3 trial of AZD1222 (ChAdOx1 nCoV-19) in healthy adults. Trial participant PBMC samples were collected at day 0 and day 28 after the second dose for TCRbeta chain sequencing. The CDR3 regions of human TCRbeta chains were subjected to immunosequencing. The paper's processing steps were these. TCRs in the repertoires were compared against a reference library of SARS-CoV-2-specific TCRs that had been generated with the MIRA antigen-specificity platform. Breadth was defined as the fraction of unique TCRs that were SARS-CoV-2-associated, and depth was defined as the fraction of total T cells that were SARS-CoV-2-associated. Each spike-specific TCR was assigned to its reactive spike region and to a CD4 or CD8 class using the MIRA data. Log10-transformed breadth and depth values were compared by one-way ANOVA with Sidak's multiple comparisons tests. TCRdb limited this immuneACCESS table to in-frame rearrangements with V and J called. A share of clones is missing; checked studies link under half to unresolved V genes, and the rest is unexplained. V and J calls and clone size are those listed in that table; D and trimming were worked out from the DNA. A total of some 74,000 clones appear in this sample, more than 75% of them only once. Of the sample, roughly a fifth falls within the top ten clones.

The sequencing here drew on peripheral blood, taken on day 0 of AZD1222 vaccination. The receptor comes from an adult in good health.

In nucleotide form, the sequence is TGTGCCAGCTCACCATCAACGGGACAGGGAGCCTATGGCTACACCTTC. This translates into CASSPSTGQGAYGYTF. The rearranged chain carries TRBV18 and TRBJ1-2, and TRBD1 aligns with 9 junction nucleotides. Via the germline V gene, CDR1 is KGHSH and CDR2 LQKENI. Taken from cysteine to phenylalanine, the CDR3 has 16 residues. This entry keeps only the CDR3 DNA: 48 bases, framed from base 1. V has 2 bases trimmed and J has 4 bases trimmed; junction bases matching no gene number 8. This CDR3, with the reference TRBV18 and TRBJ1-2 proteins standing in past its ends, gives the full variable domain NAGVMQNPRHLVRRRGQEARLRCSPMKGHSHVYWYRQLPEEGLKFMVYLQKENIIDESGMPKERFSAEFPKEGPSILRIQQVVRGDSAAYFCASSPSTGQGAYGYTFGSGTRLTVV.